What follows are 15 T cell receptor beta chains derived from one specimen sequenced in a study of Ad26.COV2.S vaccination and SARS-CoV-2 variants. TCRdb keeps only in-frame clones here, not all; method: immunoSEQ multiplex PCR. This table has fewer than 300,000 clones, around 87% appearing once. The treatment denotes: 15 to 20 received Ad26.COV2.S at low or high dose, single or two shots; about 5 received placebo; per-sample allocation not given. Sample collection was performed on day 63 after the first vaccine or placebo injection. Sample: peripheral blood, taken in a trial of Ad26.COV2.S vaccine versus placebo. The source of these receptors is a person aged 18-60 years who received the Ad26.COV2.S COVID-19 vaccine or a placebo.

The chain is built from TRBV6-1 and TRBJ2-7; D assignment may be TRBD1 or TRBD2 (5 bases each). The V end was cut by 3 bases, the J end by 4 bases, with 10 bases between. The CDR3 is 13 amino acids. Germline CDR1 is MNHNS and CDR2 is SASEGT. CDR3 residues: CASSERGPYEQYF. The CDR3 DNA sequence: TGTGCCAGCAGTGAGAGGGGACCGTACGAGCAGTACTTC.

V is TRBV4-1 and J is TRBJ2-4; D ambiguous. V dropped 1 base and J dropped 13 bases, with 11 bases sitting between them. The germline CDR1 and CDR2 sequences are MGHRA and YSYEKL. The CDR3 contains 12 residues. CDR3 DNA sequence: TGCGCCAGCAGCCAAGTTGGGCTGATACAGTACTTC. Protein: CASSQVGLIQYF.

The rearrangement joins TRBV7-2 to TRBJ1-2; D ambiguous. Trimming took off 0 bases at V and 4 bases at J, with 9 bases between the two ends. This CDR3 is built from 14 residues. Looked up from germline, CDR1 is SGHTA and CDR2 is FQGNSA. In DNA form, the CDR3 reads TGTGCCAGCAGCTTAGCGGCAGCCAGCTATGGCTACACCTTC. It specifies CASSLAAASYGYTF.

The CDR3 DNA follows: TGTGCCATCAGTGAAGCGGACAGGGGGCTTCCCTACGAGCAGTACTTC. This gives the protein CAISEADRGLPYEQYF. The chain employs TRBV10-3 and TRBJ2-7; 11 nucleotides align to TRBD1. With V trimmed by 3 bases and J by 2 bases, 6 bases remained unmatched. CDR1 ENHRY and CDR2 SYGVKD come from the germline V gene. This CDR3 comprises 16 residues.

The V and J genes are TRBV11-2 and TRBJ2-7, with D perhaps assigned TRBD1 or TRBD2 (6 bases each). There are 14 residues in the CDR3. Germline assignment: CDR1 SGHAT and CDR2 FQNNGV. V lost 3 bases, J lost 5 bases, and 14 bases lay in between. The CDR3 sequence: CASSLGGRDDEQYF. CDR3 bases: TGTGCCAGCAGCTTGGGGGGCAGGGACGACGAGCAGTACTTC.

In DNA form, the CDR3 reads TGTGCCAGCAGCTTATTCCACTACGACGAGCAGTACTTC. Its translation is CASSLFHYDEQYF. The chain has TRBV7-6 and TRBJ2-7, with no clear D. Germline CDR1 is SGHVS and CDR2 is FNYEAQ. The CDR3 sequence is 13 residues long. Trimming took off 2 bases at V and 5 bases at J, with 10 bases between the two ends.

The genes are TRBV2 and TRBJ1-1; no reliable D call. Trimming cost V 3 bases and J 0 bases, with 8 bases left between them. Germline V gene lookup returns CDR1 SNHLY and CDR2 FYNNEI. The CDR3 contains 14 residues. Here the CDR3 DNA reads TGTGCCAGCAGTGAGGGGTCCATGAACACTGAAGCTTTCTTT. It codes for CASSEGSMNTEAFF.

The chain uses TRBV5-5 and TRBJ1-1; D is uncertain. Germline-derived CDR1 and CDR2 are SGHKS and YYEKEE (reference sequence). This CDR3 region has 13 residues. The germline V and J ends were trimmed by 2 bases and 0 bases, with 5 bases remaining between them. The CDR3 nucleotides read TGTGCCAGCAGCTTCGGACTGAACACTGAAGCTTTCTTT. Translation gives CASSFGLNTEAFF.

V gene TRBV28 combines with J gene TRBJ2-3, with D possibly being TRBD1 or TRBD2 (5 bases each). This CDR3 has 13 residues. In germline, CDR1 is MDHEN, CDR2 SYDVKM. The V end was cut by 7 bases, the J end by 1 base, with 9 bases between. The DNA of the CDR3 is TGTGCCAGCATGAGGGGAGGCACAGATACGCAGTATTTT. Amino acids: CASMRGGTDTQYF.

This clone was detected once. The rearrangement joins TRBV28 to TRBJ1-5; D is ambiguous. The CDR3 covers 14 residues. V lost 2 bases to trimming and J lost 5 bases, with 10 bases between them. Germline V CDR1 and CDR2: MDHEN, SYDVKM. CDR3 residues: CASSLGGNDQPQHF. In nucleotides, the CDR3 is TGTGCCAGCAGTTTAGGTGGGAACGATCAGCCCCAGCATTTT.

This clone has a single count. The rearrangement uses TRBV15 and TRBJ1-1; 8 positions agree with TRBD1. The germline V gene has CDR1 LNHNV and CDR2 YYDKDF (reference sequence). The CDR3 is 13 residues long. Unmatched junction bases numbered 3, after V lost 5 bases and J lost 4 bases. The chain's CDR3 is CATSGQGATEAFF. The CDR3, as DNA: TGTGCCACCAGCGGACAGGGAGCCACTGAAGCTTTCTTT.

J is TRBJ2-6 and V is TRBV12-5; D is perhaps TRBD1 (5 bases). Germline assignment: CDR1 LGHNT and CDR2 FRNRAP. V was pared by 2 bases and J by 4 bases, with 12 bases between. The CDR3 has 16 amino acids. CDR3 sequence (DNA): TGTGCTAGTGGTTTGAGGGGATTAGCCGGGGCCAACGTCCTGACTTTC. Translated, it gives CASGLRGLAGANVLTF. Filled out from reference TRBV12-5 and TRBJ2-6, the complete variable domain reads DARVTQTPRHKVTEMGQEVTMRCQPILGHNTVFWYRQTMMQGLELLAYFRNRAPLDDSGMPKDRFSAEMPDATLATLKIQPSEPRDSAVYFCASGLRGLAGANVLTFGAGSRLTVL.

The V gene is TRBV5-6, the J gene TRBJ1-2; D is possibly TRBD1 (5 bases). The CDR3 is made up of 15 amino acids. V lost 0 bases to trimming and J lost 5 bases, with 14 bases between them. Germline V gene sequence: CDR1 SGHDT, CDR2 YYEEEE. The CDR3 protein is CASSLASAGSYGYTF. CDR3 coding DNA: TGTGCCAGCAGCTTGGCCTCGGCAGGGAGTTATGGCTACACCTTC.

The CDR3 nucleotides are TGCAGCGTTGAAGAGAGTGGTTGGGCCGATTATGGCTACACCTTC. Translation gives CSVEESGWADYGYTF. This chain joins TRBV29-1 and TRBJ1-2, with unresolved D. Germline loops: CDR1 SQVTM, CDR2 ANQGSEA. Trimming removed 0 bases at V and 5 bases at J, with 16 bases between. This CDR3 spans 15 amino acids.

The V gene is TRBV25-1, the J gene TRBJ1-5; D is ambiguous. The germline gives CDR1 MGHDK, CDR2 SYGVNS. Trimming took off 3 bases at V and 5 bases at J, with 5 bases between the two ends. The CDR3 contains 12 residues. In DNA form, the CDR3 reads TGTGCCAGCAGTGAGTTCGATCAGCCCCAGCATTTT. It translates to CASSEFDQPQHF. The full variable domain, rest sourced from reference TRBV25-1 and TRBJ1-5, is EADIYQTPRYLVIGTGKKITLECSQTMGHDKMYWYQQDPGMELHLIHYSYGVNSTEKGDLSSESTVSRIRTEHFPLTLESARPSHTSQYLCASSEFDQPQHFGDGTRLSIL.